Reported below is one TCR beta chain. Its matching antigen is unknown. The sample is drawn from a study of CD8+ T cells in alopecia areata. The authors extracted RNA and reverse transcribed it into cDNA as the sequencing template. Generated by immunoSEQ multiplex PCR, the TCRdb table keeps only in-frame clones and is missing some. The table includes fewer than 250,000 clones, under 80% detected once. Study-wide points: Because one nonresponder was included, the link of baseline CD8+ expansion to response is considered uncertain.

The treatment denotes: oral pan-JAK inhibitor, 5-10 mg twice daily. V was trimmed by 3 bases and J by 1 base, leaving 14 bases between them. The germline gives CDR1 SGHDT, CDR2 YYEEEE. The CDR3 has 15 amino acids. The TCR comes from a human donor with alopecia areata. The chain recombines TRBV5-6 with TRBJ2-7; possibly TRBD1 for D (5 bases). Sample: CD4+ T cells sorted from blood, taken at roughly week 49, from a patient treated with tofacitinib. The CDR3: CASSSLQPGSYEQYF. CDR3 in DNA: TGTGCCAGCAGCTCTTTACAGCCAGGGTCCTACGAGCAGTACTTC. The variable domain in full, with the rest retrieved from reference TRBV5-6 and TRBJ2-7, is DAGVTQSPTHLIKTRGQQVTLRCSPKSGHDTVSWYQQALGQGPQFIFQYYEEEERQRGNFPDRFSGHQFPNYSSELNVNALLLGDSALYLCASSSLQPGSYEQYFGPGTRLTVT.